This entry describes one TCR beta chain. Assay used: immunoSEQ multiplex PCR; TCRdb lists only in-frame clones, some missing. The table has some 96,000 clones, 92% seen once. This entry belongs to a study of T cell changes during pregnancy in multiple sclerosis. CDR1 and CDR2 from the germline V gene are SGHAT and FQNNGV. This CDR3 is 12 amino acids long. Between the trimmed V and J ends, which lost 3 bases and 4 bases, there was a span of 6 bases. The receptor was isolated from a female donor with multiple sclerosis, enrolled in a pregnancy study. The sample here was peripheral blood, taken after pregnancy. The chain links TRBV11-2 to TRBJ1-1; unclear D gene. The CDR3 is CASSLSVTEAFF. CDR3 nucleotides: TGTGCCAGCAGCTTGTCGGTCACTGAAGCTTTCTTT.